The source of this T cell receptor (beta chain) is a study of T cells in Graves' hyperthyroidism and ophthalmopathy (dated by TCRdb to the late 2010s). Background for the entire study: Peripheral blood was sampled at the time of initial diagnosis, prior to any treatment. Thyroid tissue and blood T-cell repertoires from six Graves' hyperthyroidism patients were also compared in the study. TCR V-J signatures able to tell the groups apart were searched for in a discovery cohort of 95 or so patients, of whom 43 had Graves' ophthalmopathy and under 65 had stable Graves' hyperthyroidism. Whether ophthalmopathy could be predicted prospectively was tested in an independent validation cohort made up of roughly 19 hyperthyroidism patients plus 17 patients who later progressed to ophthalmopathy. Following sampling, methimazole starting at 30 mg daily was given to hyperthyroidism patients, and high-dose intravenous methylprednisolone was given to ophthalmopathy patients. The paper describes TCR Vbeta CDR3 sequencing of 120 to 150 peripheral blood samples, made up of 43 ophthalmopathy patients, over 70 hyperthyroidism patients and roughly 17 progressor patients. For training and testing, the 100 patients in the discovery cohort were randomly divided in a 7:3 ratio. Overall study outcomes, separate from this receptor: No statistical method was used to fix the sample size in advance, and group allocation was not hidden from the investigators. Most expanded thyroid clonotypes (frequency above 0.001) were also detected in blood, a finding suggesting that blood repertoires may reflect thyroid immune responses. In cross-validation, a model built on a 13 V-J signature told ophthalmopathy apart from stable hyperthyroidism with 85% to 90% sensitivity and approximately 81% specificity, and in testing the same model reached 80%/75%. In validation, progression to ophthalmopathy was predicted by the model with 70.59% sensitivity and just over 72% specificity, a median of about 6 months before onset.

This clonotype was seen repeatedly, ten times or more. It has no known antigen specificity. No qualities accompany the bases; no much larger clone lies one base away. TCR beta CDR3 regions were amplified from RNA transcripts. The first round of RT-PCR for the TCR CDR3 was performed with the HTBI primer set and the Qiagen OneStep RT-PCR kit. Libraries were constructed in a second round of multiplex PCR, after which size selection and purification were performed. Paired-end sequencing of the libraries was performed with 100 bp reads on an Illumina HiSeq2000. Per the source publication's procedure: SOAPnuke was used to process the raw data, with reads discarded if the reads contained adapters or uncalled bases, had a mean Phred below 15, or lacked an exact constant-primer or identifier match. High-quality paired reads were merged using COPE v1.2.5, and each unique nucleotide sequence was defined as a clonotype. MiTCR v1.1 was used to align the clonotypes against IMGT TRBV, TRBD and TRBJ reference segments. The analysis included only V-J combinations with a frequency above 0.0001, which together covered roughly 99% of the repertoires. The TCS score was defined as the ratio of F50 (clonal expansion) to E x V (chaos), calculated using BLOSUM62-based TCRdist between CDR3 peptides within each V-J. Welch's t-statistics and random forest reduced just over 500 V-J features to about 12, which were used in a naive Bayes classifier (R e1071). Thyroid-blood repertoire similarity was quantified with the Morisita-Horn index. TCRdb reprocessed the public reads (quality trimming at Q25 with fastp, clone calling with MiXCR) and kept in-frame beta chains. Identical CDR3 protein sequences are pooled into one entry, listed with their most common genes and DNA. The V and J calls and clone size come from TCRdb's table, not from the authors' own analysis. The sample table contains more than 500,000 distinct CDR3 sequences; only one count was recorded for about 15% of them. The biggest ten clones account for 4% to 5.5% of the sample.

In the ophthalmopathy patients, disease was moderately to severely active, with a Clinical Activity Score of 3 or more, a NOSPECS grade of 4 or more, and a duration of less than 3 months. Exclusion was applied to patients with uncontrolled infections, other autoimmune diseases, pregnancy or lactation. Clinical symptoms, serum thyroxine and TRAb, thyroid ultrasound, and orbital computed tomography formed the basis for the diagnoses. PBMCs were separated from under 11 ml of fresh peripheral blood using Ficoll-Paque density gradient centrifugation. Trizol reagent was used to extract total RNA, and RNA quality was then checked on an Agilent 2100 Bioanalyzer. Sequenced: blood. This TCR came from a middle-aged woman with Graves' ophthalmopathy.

The CDR3 reads CAWTGGGDQPQHF. In nucleotide form, the sequence is TGTGCCTGGACAGGAGGGGGGGATCAGCCCCAGCATTTT. This sequence uses TRBV30 and TRBJ1-5; TRBD1 might be the D gene, on 6 matching bases. The junction shows trimming of 4 bases on V and 5 bases on J, plus 12 bases between the germline ends. CDR3 length: 13 amino acids, cysteine to phenylalanine. The DNA shown is the 39-base CDR3, in frame from base 1. CDR1 and CDR2, looked up from the germline V gene (reference sequence), are GTSNPN and SVGIG.